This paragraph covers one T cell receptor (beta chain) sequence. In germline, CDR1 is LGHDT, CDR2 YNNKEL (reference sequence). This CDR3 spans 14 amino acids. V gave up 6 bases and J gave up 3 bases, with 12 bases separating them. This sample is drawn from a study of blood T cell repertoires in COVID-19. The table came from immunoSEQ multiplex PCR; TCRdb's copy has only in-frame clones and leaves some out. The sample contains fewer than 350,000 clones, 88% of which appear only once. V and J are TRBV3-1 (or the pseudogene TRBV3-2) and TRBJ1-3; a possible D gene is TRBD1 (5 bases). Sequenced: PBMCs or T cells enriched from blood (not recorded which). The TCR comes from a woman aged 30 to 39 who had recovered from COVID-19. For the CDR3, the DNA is TGTGCCAGCAGTTCCAGGGATTTTGGAAACACCATATATTTT. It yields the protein CASSSRDFGNTIYF.